Shown below are 5 T cell receptor beta chains from a single sample sequenced in a study of T cells in Graves' hyperthyroidism and ophthalmopathy. Amplification of TCR beta CDR3 regions used RNA as the template. In the first-round RT-PCR of the TCR CDR3, the HTBI primer set was used. TCRdb reprocessed the multiplex PCR reads with MiXCR, giving one entry per CDR3 protein. The sample lists under 350,000 distinct CDR3 sequences, 12% to 15% occurring once. The sequenced sample was blood. Receptors were obtained from a woman between 40 and 50 years old with Graves' ophthalmopathy.

The table lists this clonotype with many counts. The chain is built from TRBV27 and TRBJ1-4; D perhaps matches TRBD1 (5 bases). The V gene lost 5 bases and the J gene lost 5 bases, with 18 bases spanning the gap. This CDR3 has 16 residues. Germline CDR1 reads MNHEY; CDR2 reads SMNVEV (reference sequence). The CDR3 loop reads CASSPRATPRNEKLFF. Here the CDR3 DNA reads TGTGCCAGCAGTCCCAGGGCTACCCCGAGAAATGAAAAACTGTTTTTT.

This clonotype came up many times. This chain uses TRBV28 with TRBJ2-7, with TRBD1 identical over 7 bases. CDR1 MDHEN and CDR2 SYDVKM come from the germline V gene. This CDR3 contains 15 residues. The trim removed 2 bases at V and 3 bases at J, leaving 7 bases unmatched. CDR3: CASSLLGTEFYEQYF. In DNA form, the CDR3 reads TGTGCCAGCAGTTTACTCGGGACAGAGTTCTACGAGCAGTACTTC.

The chain couples TRBV18 to TRBJ1-3, with D hard to call. Trimming stripped 0 bases from V and 0 bases from J, with 15 bases between. Germline V gene sequence: CDR1 KGHSH, CDR2 LQKENI. CDR3 length: 18 residues. As DNA, the CDR3 is TGTGCCAGCTCACCACCATTAATTCTAAAGGGCTCTGGAAACACCATATATTTT. Amino acid sequence: CASSPPLILKGSGNTIYF.

This clonotype was observed at least ten times. The rearrangement uses TRBV12-3 or TRBV12-4 and TRBJ2-1; TRBD2 might be the D (8 bases). Between the trimmed V and J ends, which lost 4 bases and 6 bases, there was a span of 19 bases. The CDR3 spans 16 residues. CDR3 protein: CASSSSFGRGLNEQFF. CDR3 nucleotide sequence: TGTGCCAGCAGTTCCTCTTTCGGGAGGGGGCTCAATGAGCAGTTCTTC.

Ten or more counts support this clonotype. This chain connects TRBV6-1 to TRBJ1-1; weak D call: TRBD1 (5 bases). The CDR3 extends over 15 amino acids. Germline V CDR1 and CDR2: MNHNS, SASEGT. V was clipped by 2 bases and J by 3 bases, with 13 bases between them. In DNA form, the CDR3 reads TGTGCCAGCAGTGAACGTGGGAGGGGTGACACTGAAGCTTTCTTT. Its protein product is CASSERGRGDTEAFF.